The 27 T cell receptor beta chains given below trace back to one sample, sequenced in a study of glioma-infiltrating T cells. TCR alpha and beta CDR3 regions were amplified from RNA using iRepertoire nested multiplex PCR. Each CDR3 protein is one row after TCRdb ran MiXCR on the multiplex PCR reads. The sample holds about 410,000 distinct CDR3 sequences, roughly two fifths seen once. The sequencing input was glioma tissue, nonneoplastic brain tissue, or PBMCs (not recorded which). These receptor sequences come from a human donor with low-grade glioma or glioblastoma, undergoing nonglioma brain surgery, or in good health (not recorded which).

Written as DNA, the CDR3 is TGCGCCAGCAGCCATCTACAGGGGGACTATGGCTACACCTTC. Protein sequence: CASSHLQGDYGYTF. This chain joins TRBV4-1 and TRBJ1-2, with 8 bases matching TRBD1. This CDR3 spans 14 amino acids. V was pared by 3 bases and J by 3 bases, with 3 bases of the junction left unmatched. Per germline, CDR1 MGHRA and CDR2 YSYEKL.

The rearrangement joins TRBV19 to TRBJ2-1, with D unresolved. V dropped 1 base and J dropped 4 bases, with 5 bases sitting between them. Per the germline V gene, CDR1 is LNHDA and CDR2 is SQIVND (reference sequence). The CDR3 covers 13 residues. DNA for the CDR3: TGTGCCAGTAGTATAGTTGGTTACAATGAGCAGTTCTTC. It codes for CASSIVGYNEQFF. Full variable domain (rest looked up from reference TRBV19 and TRBJ2-1): DGGITQSPKYLFRKEGQNVTLSCEQNLNHDAMYWYRQDPGQGLRLIYYSQIVNDFQKGDIAEGYSVSREKKESFPLTVTSAQKNPTAFYLCASSIVGYNEQFFGPGTRLTVL.

The chain combines TRBV20-1 with TRBJ2-7; 8 positions agree with TRBD1. The J segment lost 1 base and the V segment lost 5 bases, leaving 7 bases of the junction unmatched. In germline, CDR1 is DFQATT, CDR2 SNEGSKA (reference sequence). There are 14 residues in the CDR3. This CDR3 reads CSADRTGRSYEQYF. For the CDR3, the DNA is TGCAGTGCTGACCGGACAGGGAGGTCCTACGAGCAGTACTTC.

A note on this clonotype: Its ends do not fully match the called genes, so a read error is possible. This chain joins TRBV7-9 and TRBJ2-7; no reliable D call. The CDR3 runs to 14 residues. The germline V gene encodes CDR1 SEHNR and CDR2 FQNEAQ (reference sequence). CDR3 bases: TGTGCCAGCGGACGACAAACTATATCCTACAAGCAGTACTTC. Its translation: CASGRQTISYKQYF.

On this clonotype itself: A much larger clone differs from this one at a single base, so this may be a read error. The V and J genes are TRBV28 and TRBJ2-7; D possibly uses TRBD1 or TRBD2 (5 bases each). V lost 6 bases, J lost 2 bases, and 20 bases lay in between. CDR3 length: 16 amino acids. Germline loops: CDR1 MDHEN, CDR2 SYDVKM. The CDR3 DNA reads TGTGCCAGCAGCCCACTCGGACAAGCGGAAACCTACGAGCAGTACTTC. Translation: CASSPLGQAETYEQYF. Full variable domain (missing parts from reference TRBV28 and TRBJ2-7): DVKVTQSSRYLVKRTGEKVFLECVQDMDHENMFWYRQDPGLGLRLIYFSYDVKMKEKGDIPEGYSVSREKKERFSLILESASTNQTSMYLCASSPLGQAETYEQYFGPGTRLTVT.

This clonotype was counted a few times. This chain uses TRBV7-9 with TRBJ2-5; unclear D gene. This CDR3 is 15 amino acids long. V shed 4 bases and J shed 0 bases, with 12 bases lying between them. CDR1 is SEHNR and CDR2 is FQNEAQ in the germline V gene (reference sequence). Here the CDR3 DNA reads TGTGCCAGCAGCTCCGCCCTTCGGGACCAAGAGACCCAGTACTTC. This encodes CASSSALRDQETQYF. Complete variable domain (other parts from reference TRBV7-9 and TRBJ2-5): DTGVSQNPRHKITKRGQNVTFRCDPISEHNRLYWYRQTLGQGPEFLTYFQNEAQLEKSRLLSDRFSAERPKGSFSTLEIQRTEQGDSAMYLCASSSALRDQETQYFGPGTRLLVL.

With respect to this clonotype: Since a much larger clone is just one base distant, this may be a read error. In this CDR3 the conserved last residue, phenylalanine or tryptophan, is missing, so a read error is likely. J is TRBJ1-1 and V is TRBV27; D unclear. Trimming left V 3 bases short and J 1 base short, with 6 bases between. The CDR3 contains 13 residues. Germline loops: CDR1 MNHEY, CDR2 SMNVEV (reference sequence). The CDR3 DNA reads as TGTGCCAGCAGTTTCACAAGGAACACTGAAGCTTTCTAT. Its translation is CASSFTRNTEAFY.

The sample holds many counts of this clonotype. The V gene is TRBV6-2 or TRBV6-3, the J gene TRBJ2-7; tentatively, D is TRBD2 (6 bases). CDR1 is MNHEY, CDR2 SVGEGT, per germline. This CDR3 comprises 16 residues. The V end was cut by 2 bases, the J end by 4 bases, with 18 bases between. In DNA form, the CDR3 reads TGTGCCAGCAGTTACAGCGGCGGGACCCCTTTGTACGAGCAGTACTTC. Protein sequence: CASSYSGGTPLYEQYF.

As for this clonotype: With a much larger clone just one base away, this may be a read error. This rearrangement joins TRBV15 to TRBJ1-2, with unresolved D. V was pared by 0 bases and J by 3 bases, with 11 bases between. The CDR3 loop spans 15 amino acids. Germline-derived CDR1 and CDR2 are LNHNV and YYDKDF (reference sequence). In DNA form, the CDR3 reads TGTGCCACCAGCAGAGATATGTCCGCTGACTATGGCTACACCTTC. Protein sequence: CATSRDMSADYGYTF.

The genes are TRBV15 and TRBJ2-1, with D perhaps matching TRBD1 (6 bases). The germline V gene has CDR1 LNHNV and CDR2 YYDKDF (reference sequence). This CDR3 has 17 amino acids. V was cut by 0 bases and J by 2 bases, with 14 bases left in between. CDR3 amino acids: CATSRDRGSSPYNEQFF. As DNA, the CDR3 is TGTGCCACCAGCAGAGATAGGGGGAGCAGCCCCTACAATGAGCAGTTCTTC.

Concerning this clonotype: Compared with germline, one end of the junction differs, possibly owing to a read error. The chain recombines TRBV7-2 with TRBJ1-1; TRBD1 matches at 10 bases. The V gene's germline CDR1 is SGHTA and CDR2 FQGNSA. The CDR3 consists of 14 residues. CDR3 region: CASSLTGGGTKAFF. Written as DNA, the CDR3 is TGTGCCAGCAGCTTGACAGGGGGCGGCACTAAAGCTTTCTTT. Variable domain in full (rest from reference TRBV7-2 and TRBJ1-1): GAGVSQSPSNKVTEKGKDVELRCDPISGHTALYWYRQSLGQGLEFLIYFQGNSAPDKSGLPSDRFSAERTGGSVSTLTIQRTQQEDSAVYLCASSLTGGGTKAFFGQGTRLTVV.

This clonotype was counted ten times or more. The chain employs TRBV27 and TRBJ1-6, with D perhaps TRBD1 (6 bases). Trimming removed 5 bases from V and 10 bases from J, with 21 bases in between. The CDR3 runs 16 residues. Germline lookup yields CDR1 MNHEY and CDR2 SMNVEV (reference sequence). The CDR3 DNA follows: TGTGCCAGCAGTCCCAATTATGGGGGGCCTGGCTCACCCCTCCACTTT. Translation gives CASSPNYGGPGSPLHF.

Remarks on this clonotype: A much larger clone sits a single nucleotide away, making a read error possible. The DNA for the CDR3 is TGTGCCAGCAGCCCTAGAAGAATGAACACTGAAACTTTCTTT. This gives the protein CASSPRRMNTETFF. This rearrangement joins TRBV6-1 to TRBJ1-1; no clear D gene. Germline V CDR1 and CDR2: MNHNS, SASEGT. The CDR3 sequence is 14 residues long.

As for this clonotype: This may come from a read error, since a much larger clone is one base off. A read error is likely, as this CDR3 ends without the conserved phenylalanine or tryptophan. This rearrangement joins TRBV28 to TRBJ2-5, with 7 bases identical to TRBD2. Losses at the gene ends were 11 bases for V and 5 bases for J; bases not matched to a gene: 8. There are 12 residues in the CDR3. Per the germline V gene, CDR1 is MDHEN and CDR2 is SYDVKM. As DNA, the CDR3 is TGTGCCTCAGGGAGGGGTTTTGAGACCCAGTACCTC. Its protein is CASGRGFETQYL.

In the case of this clonotype: A clone one base away is much larger, so this may be a read error. The V and J genes are TRBV25-1 and TRBJ1-2; 9 nucleotides align to TRBD1. CDR1 and CDR2 (germline): MGHDK, SYGVNS. The CDR3 length is 14 residues. The CDR3 sequence is CAGSETGGNYGYTF. In DNA form, the CDR3 reads TGTGCCGGCAGTGAGACAGGGGGGAACTATGGCTACACCTTC.

This clonotype was counted only a few times. The V gene is TRBV7-9, the J gene TRBJ2-4, with D unresolved. In germline, CDR1 is SEHNR, CDR2 FQNEAQ (reference sequence). The germline V and J ends were trimmed by 5 bases and 0 bases, with 14 bases remaining between them. The CDR3 covers 16 residues. The CDR3 DNA reads as TGTGCCAGCAGCAGGCAATCCATACTAGCCAAAAACATTCAGTACTTC. Its translation is CASSRQSILAKNIQYF.

This clonotype was found a few times. This chain connects TRBV27 to TRBJ2-7; maybe TRBD1 (6 bases). The CDR3 is 16 residues long. Trimming removed 3 bases from V and 0 bases from J, with 15 bases in between. Germline CDR1 reads MNHEY; CDR2 reads SMNVEV (reference sequence). The CDR3 DNA reads TGTGCCAGCAGTTTTGTAGGGGGTAGCGACTCCTACGAGCAGTACTTC. It encodes CASSFVGGSDSYEQYF.

As concerns this clonotype: A much bigger clone sits one base away, suggesting this may be a read error. This rearrangement joins TRBV20-1 to TRBJ2-7; the D is unclear. Germline V gives CDR1 DFQATT, CDR2 SNEGSKA (reference sequence). The CDR3 spans 11 residues. Trimming stripped 6 bases from V and 7 bases from J, with 13 bases between. The CDR3 DNA sequence: TGCAGTGCCAGCAGGATTAGGGAGCAGTACTTC. It encodes CSASRIREQYF.

The sample holds one count of this clonotype. This may stem from a read error, because a much larger clone lies one nucleotide away. The chain employs TRBV15 and TRBJ2-1; no clear D. There are 14 residues in the CDR3. Germline V gene sequence: CDR1 LNHNV, CDR2 YYDKDF (reference sequence). The CDR3 loop is CATSRDLAYNEQCF. CDR3 DNA sequence: TGTGCCACCAGCAGAGATTTAGCTTACAATGAGCAGTGCTTC.

In its sample, this clonotype was seen many times. The V call is TRBV10-3, the J call TRBJ2-7; D ambiguous. V dropped 3 bases and J dropped 2 bases, with 5 bases sitting between them. Germline CDR1 is ENHRY and CDR2 is SYGVKD. The CDR3 covers 12 residues. The CDR3 region is CAISDPAYEQYF. The CDR3 region has the DNA TGTGCCATCAGTGACCCAGCCTACGAGCAGTACTTC.

The chain uses TRBV6-4 and TRBJ1-1; D is unclear. Germline assignment: CDR1 MRHNA and CDR2 SNTAGT. V lost 5 bases to trimming and J lost 4 bases, with 11 bases between them. The CDR3 has 13 residues. CDR3 sequence (DNA): TGTGCCAGCAGTACCGGAGAATTCACTGAAGCTTTCTTT. This sequence encodes CASSTGEFTEAFF.

This clonotype was detected a few times. This chain connects TRBV7-2 to TRBJ2-1; no clear D. Trimming shortened V by 5 bases and J by 0 bases, and 8 bases separated the two germline ends. Germline V CDR1 and CDR2: SGHTA, FQGNSA. The CDR3 sequence is 14 residues long. The CDR3 DNA follows: TGTGCCAGCAGCCCCTCGAGCTCCTACAATGAGCAGTTCTTC. Protein: CASSPSSSYNEQFF.

This chain connects TRBV10-3 to TRBJ1-5, with D possibly TRBD1 on 6 matching bases. The CDR3 extends over 16 amino acids. Germline values: CDR1 ENHRY, CDR2 SYGVKD. V was clipped by 2 bases and J by 0 bases, with 11 bases between them. The CDR3 here is CAISEGQQYSNQPQHF. The CDR3 DNA is TGTGCCATCAGTGAGGGACAGCAGTATAGCAATCAGCCCCAGCATTTT.

This clonotype has just a few counts. The CDR3 region has the DNA TGTGCCAGCAGCCCCTACAGGGTACGGAACACTGAAGCTTTCTTT. This encodes CASSPYRVRNTEAFF. The rearrangement uses TRBV7-9 and TRBJ1-1; maybe TRBD1 (6 bases). The CDR3 covers 15 residues. V lost 5 bases and J 1 base, leaving 14 bases between the germline ends. Germline V lookup: CDR1 SEHNR, CDR2 FQNEAQ (reference sequence).

This clonotype was counted only a few times. The rearrangement joins TRBV6-6 to TRBJ2-7, with D unresolved. Germline assignment: CDR1 MNHNY and CDR2 SVGAGI (reference sequence). The CDR3 sequence is 13 residues long. Between the trimmed V and J ends, which lost 1 base and 5 bases, there was a span of 9 bases. CDR3: CASSYYRQDEQYF. DNA for the CDR3: TGTGCCAGCAGTTACTACAGACAAGACGAGCAGTACTTC.

V and J are TRBV7-2 and TRBJ2-2; no clear D gene. V was cut by 9 bases and J by 2 bases, with 13 bases left in between. Germline V lookup: CDR1 SGHTA, CDR2 FQGNSA. The CDR3 contains 14 residues. The CDR3 protein is CASGVPLNTGELFF. DNA for the CDR3: TGTGCCAGTGGCGTCCCCCTTAACACCGGGGAGCTGTTTTTT.

The gene calls are TRBV2 and TRBJ2-1; D possibly matches TRBD1 or TRBD2 (7 bases each). Gene TRBJ2-5 matches the end of the DNA better, so the J call may be wrong. The CDR3 is 15 amino acids. Looked up from germline, CDR1 is SNHLY and CDR2 is FYNNEI. The CDR3 reads CASKVQGGSQETQYF. The CDR3 coding sequence is TGTGCCAGCAAGGTCCAGGGGGGGTCCCAAGAGACCCAGTACTTC.